The sequence of this T cell receptor beta chain was determined in a study of T cells in Graves' hyperthyroidism and ophthalmopathy. RNA transcripts provided the source from which TCR beta CDR3 regions were amplified. HTBI primers were employed in a first-round RT-PCR of the TCR CDR3. One entry per CDR3 protein results from TCRdb running MiXCR on the multiplex PCR reads. The top ten clones hold about 8.4% of a sample with about 720,000 distinct CDR3 sequences, 16% of them seen once. Thyroid ultrasound, orbital computed tomography, clinical symptoms, and serum thyroxine and TRAb underpinned diagnoses. The V segment lost 8 bases and the J segment 3 bases; nucleotides outside the gene matches: 9. Germline V gene sequence: CDR1 MNHEY, CDR2 SVGEGT. This CDR3 has 16 amino acids. Only a few counts were recorded for this clonotype.

This receptor was obtained from a man younger than 30 with Graves' hyperthyroidism. Material for sequencing was blood. The chain combines TRBV6-2 or TRBV6-3 with TRBJ2-4, with 11 bases that match TRBD1. Here the CDR3 reads CASPPGTGGVKNIQYF. Here the CDR3 DNA reads TGTGCCAGCCCCCCCGGGACAGGGGGGGTCAAAAACATTCAGTACTTC.